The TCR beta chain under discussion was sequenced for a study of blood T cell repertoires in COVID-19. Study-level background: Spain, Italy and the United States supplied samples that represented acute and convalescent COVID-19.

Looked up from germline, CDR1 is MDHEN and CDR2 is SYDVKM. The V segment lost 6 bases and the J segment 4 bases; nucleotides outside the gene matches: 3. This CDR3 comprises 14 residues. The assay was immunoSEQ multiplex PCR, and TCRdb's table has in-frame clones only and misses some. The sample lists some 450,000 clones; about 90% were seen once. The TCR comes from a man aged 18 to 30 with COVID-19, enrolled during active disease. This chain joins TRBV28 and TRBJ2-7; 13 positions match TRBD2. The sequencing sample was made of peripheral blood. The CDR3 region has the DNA TGTGCCAGCAGCCAGACTAGCGGGGGGTACGAGCAGTACTTC. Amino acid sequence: CASSQTSGGYEQYF.